The 2 T cell receptor beta chains listed next were all sequenced from one sample in a study of blood T cell repertoires in COVID-19. Here immunoSEQ multiplex PCR was the method, and the copy in TCRdb shows in-frame clones only, minus some. Here the sample spans over 100,000 clones, around three quarters being singletons. The sequenced sample consisted of peripheral blood. The source is a human donor in a cohort sampled during active or convalescent COVID-19.

The chain links TRBV18 to TRBJ1-4; 8 positions match TRBD1. Losses at the gene ends were 6 bases for V and 7 bases for J; bases not matched to a gene: 7. The CDR3 runs to 14 residues. Germline assignment: CDR1 KGHSH and CDR2 LQKENI. CDR3 nucleotide sequence: TGTGCCAGCTCGTCCCAGGGGGCGGGTGAAAAACTGTTTTTT. It yields the protein CASSSQGAGEKLFF. The full variable domain, with the rest looked up from reference TRBV18 and TRBJ1-4, is NAGVMQNPRHLVRRRGQEARLRCSPMKGHSHVYWYRQLPEEGLKFMVYLQKENIIDESGMPKERFSAEFPKEGPSILRIQQVVRGDSAAYFCASSSQGAGEKLFFGSGTQLSVL.

The chain has TRBV3-1 (or the pseudogene TRBV3-2) and TRBJ1-2; 11 nucleotides line up with TRBD1. This CDR3 has 14 amino acids. Trimming took 4 bases from V and 4 from J; bases not matched to a gene: 2. The germline V gene has CDR1 LGHDT and CDR2 YNNKEL (reference sequence). CDR3 sequence (DNA): TGTGCCAGCAGCCGGGGACAGGGGGGCTATGGCTACACCTTC. It specifies CASSRGQGGYGYTF.